This TCR beta chain was sequenced during a study of shared clonotypes between healthy human individuals (dated by TCRdb to 2018 to 2021). About the study as a whole: A couple of women and three men aged 18 to 49 years were included in the cohort. For each donor, CD4 naive and CD4 memory were each given three plates, CD8 naive was given two plates, and CD8 memory was given one plate. To estimate repertoire size and how much clonotypes are shared between individuals, the study performed deep sequencing of blood TCR repertoires from 4 to 6 healthy adults. Libraries were prepared and TCR repertoires were sequenced by different laboratories using diverse techniques, in order to increase sequencing depth and limit assay-specific biases. Per donor, leukapheresis produced somewhere between about 0.8 and 9 billion PBMCs. Study-wide findings and limitations: Only blood was sampled, and tissue TCR repertoires likely differ from those in blood. Larger estimated clonotype richness was generally found for naive subsets than for memory subsets. Because the study included only a small number of donors, the genetic and exposure-history diversity represented was limited. Compared with non-shared clonotypes, the clonotypes found in all four sorted-subset donors had higher generation probabilities. About 5% of naive CD4, 3.5% of naive CD8, roughly 2.4% of memory CD4, and 0.4% of memory CD8 clonotypes were shared across four donors. Rarefaction of sorted-subset datasets indicated incomplete sequencing despite the large sequencing depth. Based on pairwise subsampling, the degree of clonotype sharing among donors was expected to be affected by sequencing depth.

CD8 naive samples were obtained by positive selection for CCR7 among CD45RO-negative cells, yielding a CD45RA+CCR7+ population from which TemRA cells were excluded. The donors were healthy, HIV-negative adults who had no recently reported acute infections or vaccinations. Only Caucasian adults living in Nashville, Tennessee, USA were represented among the donors. Blood was obtained by leukapheresis, after which PBMCs were separated by Ficoll-Histopaque density gradient centrifugation and cryopreserved in liquid nitrogen vapor phase. Analytical flow cytometry was used to check the purity and quantity of each magnetically sorted T cell population. Each sorted fraction had its genomic DNA isolated and then quantified by UV absorbance on a Nanodrop 2000c. Using the deep immunoSEQ assay, TCR CDR3 regions were amplified from genomic DNA by multiplex PCR. Genomic DNA extracted from each cell subset was distributed evenly over all wells of several immunoSEQ 96-well plates, and each plate served as one replicate. For sorted subsets, each replicate PCR was loaded with approximately 0.2 ug genomic DNA, equivalent to about 30,000 T cell genomes. Purified libraries were measured with a Qubit 3.0 fluorometer, size-checked on a Bioanalyzer 2100, and measured again with the KAPA Library Quantification kit. Every immunoSEQ 96-well plate was sequenced on a dedicated single-read 150-cycle Illumina NextSeq 550 flow cell. From the authors' description of their analysis: The immunoSEQ output contained only junctional sequences without quality scores, so filtering could not match that applied to full-length reads. Sequences were annotated with PyIR, a Python wrapper for IgBLAST v1.9, using IMGT germline references to assign V/J genes and CDR3. Reads with weak V/J assignments (E-value above 1e-6), missing CDR3, stop codons, out-of-frame junctions, or ambiguous translated residues were removed. V3J clonotypes were defined as sequences sharing the same inferred V gene, J gene, and CDR3 amino acid sequence. Percentage overlap between repertoires was calculated by dividing the number of shared unique clonotypes by the size of the smaller repertoire. Three approaches were used to assess repertoire richness: RTK rarefaction, the Chao1 estimator, and Recon v2.1 estimates of unobserved clonotypes. OLGA was used to compute generation probabilities for all TCRbeta clonotypes that the gDNA method yielded from a handful of donors. In TCRdb, the immuneACCESS table is reduced to in-frame sequences with V and J assigned. These tables do not hold every clone; where another copy was compared, an unresolved V gene accounts for under half, and the others remain unexplained. The V and J calls and clone size come from that table; D and trimming were worked out from the DNA. The sample data list around 550,000 clones, and roughly 95% of these were observed just once. The ten largest make up over 0.095% of the sample.

This clone is a singleton in its sample. The target of this receptor is not known. No base quality values were provided; no much bigger clone lies one nucleotide off. Ends trimmed: V by 10 bases, J by 6 bases; bases unmatched to a gene: 15. According to the germline V gene (reference sequence), CDR1 reads LNHDA and CDR2 reads SQIVND. From cysteine to phenylalanine, the CDR3 is 14 amino acids long. The read is trimmed to its CDR3 DNA, 42 bases read in frame from base 1. The sequence derives from a woman younger than 45 in good health. Sequenced sample: naive CD8+ T cells sorted from blood. In light of the paper, this sample's cell subset or site label describes: CD45RA+CCR7+. The chain links TRBV19 with TRBJ2-7, with 7 junctional bases fitting TRBD1. DNA sequence: TGTGCCACCATGTCCACCACAGGGGTGGGCGAGCAGTACTTC. Its translation reads: CATMSTTGVGEQYF. Outside the CDR3, residues come from the reference TRBV19 and TRBJ2-7 proteins, so the full variable domain is: DGGITQSPKYLFRKEGQNVTLSCEQNLNHDAMYWYRQDPGQGLRLIYYSQIVNDFQKGDIAEGYSVSREKKESFPLTVTSAQKNPTAFYLCATMSTTGVGEQYFGPGTRLTVT.